These 31 T cell receptor beta chains came from one sample sequenced in a study of blood T cell repertoires in COVID-19. Assay: immunoSEQ multiplex PCR; the TCRdb copy retains only in-frame clones and omits some. The sample has just over 150,000 clones; 88% are singletons. Sequences were obtained from peripheral blood. These receptors were obtained from a woman in her seventies with acute or convalescent COVID-19.

The V call is TRBV6-4, the J call TRBJ1-2, with 7 bases aligning to TRBD1. Germline V gene lookup returns CDR1 MRHNA and CDR2 SNTAGT. The ends lost 6 bases at V and 4 bases at J; junction bases unmatched: 8. CDR3 length: 14 residues. CDR3 amino acids: CASSRTGDPYGYTF. CDR3 coding DNA: TGTGCCAGCAGCCGGACAGGAGACCCCTATGGCTACACCTTC.

The CDR3 spells CASSRSSDRGRTSGGYTF. The DNA of the CDR3 is TGCGCCAGCAGCCGAAGTTCCGACAGGGGCAGGACCTCTGGTGGCTACACCTTC. This chain joins TRBV4-3 and TRBJ1-2; 8 bases are a match to TRBD1. CDR1 and CDR2 (germline): LGHNA, YSLEER. The CDR3 extends over 18 amino acids. The ends lost 4 bases at V and 7 bases at J; junction bases unmatched: 20.

The V gene is TRBV5-5, the J gene TRBJ1-4; 9 bases line up with TRBD1. The CDR3 has 15 amino acids. With V trimmed by 2 bases and J by 7 bases, 6 bases remained unmatched. CDR1 and CDR2 from the germline V gene are SGHKS and YYEKEE (reference sequence). CDR3 sequence (DNA): TGTGCCAGCAGCTTATCGGACAGGGGAGTTGAAAAACTGTTTTTT. It specifies CASSLSDRGVEKLFF.

This clone was counted only a few times. The rearrangement links TRBV11-2 to TRBJ2-1, with 11 bases that match TRBD2. Germline V lookup: CDR1 SGHAT, CDR2 FQNNGV. The CDR3 spans 16 residues. V shed 0 bases, J shed 3 bases, and the junction held 1 base outside the gene matches. The CDR3 coding sequence is TGTGCCAGCAGCTTAGAAGGACTAGCGGGCTACAATGAGCAGTTCTTC. It is translated as CASSLEGLAGYNEQFF.

The V call is TRBV29-1, the J call TRBJ1-2, with TRBD1 matching 8 bases. CDR1 and CDR2 from the germline V gene are SQVTM and ANQGSEA. The CDR3 runs 13 residues. The trim removed 6 bases at V and 4 bases at J, leaving 7 bases unmatched. CDR3 protein: CSVWTGTIYGYTF. The CDR3, as DNA: TGCAGCGTGTGGACAGGGACCATCTATGGCTACACCTTC.

J is TRBJ1-3 and V is TRBV7-9; D is undetermined. Germline CDR1 reads SEHNR; CDR2 reads FQNEAQ (reference sequence). The V end was cut by 8 bases, the J end by 1 base, with 6 bases between. This CDR3 is built from 12 residues. The CDR3: CASSMSGNTIYF. The CDR3 bases are TGTGCCAGCTCTATGTCTGGAAACACCATATATTTT. Drawing the rest from reference TRBV7-9 and TRBJ1-3, the complete variable domain is DTGVSQNPRHKITKRGQNVTFRCDPISEHNRLYWYRQTLGQGPEFLTYFQNEAQLEKSRLLSDRFSAERPKGSFSTLEIQRTEQGDSAMYLCASSMSGNTIYFGEGSWLTVV.

This chain's CDR3 is CASSLGTGPNNEKLFF. In DNA form, the CDR3 reads TGTGCCAGCAGTCTCGGGACAGGGCCTAACAATGAAAAACTGTTTTTT. The chain combines TRBV6-4 with TRBJ1-4, with 9 bases that match TRBD1. Germline lookup yields CDR1 MRHNA and CDR2 SNTAGT. There are 16 residues in the CDR3. J gave up 5 bases and V 5 bases, and 9 bases lay outside the gene matches.

The chain carries TRBV29-1 and TRBJ1-4, with unresolved D. The CDR3 spans 11 residues. Germline-derived CDR1 and CDR2 are SQVTM and ANQGSEA. V lost 7 bases, J lost 4 bases, and 7 bases lay in between. The CDR3 region is CSGRVNEKLFF. For the CDR3, the DNA is TGCAGCGGGAGGGTTAATGAAAAACTGTTTTTT. Combining the CDR3 with reference TRBV29-1 and TRBJ1-4 gives the whole variable domain SAVISQKPSRDICQRGTSLTIQCQVDSQVTMMFWYRQQPGQSLTLIATANQGSEATYESGFVIDKFPISRPNLTFSTLTVSNMSPEDSSIYLCSGRVNEKLFFGSGTQLSVL.

The chain combines TRBV19 with TRBJ2-3; TRBD1 matches 9 bases. This CDR3 comprises 15 residues. V lost 6 bases, J lost 4 bases, and 8 bases stayed unmatched. CDR1 LNHDA and CDR2 SQIVND come from the germline V gene (reference sequence). CDR3: CASSFRDRVADTQYF. In nucleotides, the CDR3 is TGTGCCAGTAGCTTCCGGGACAGGGTCGCAGATACGCAGTATTTT.

The chain combines TRBV1 with TRBJ1-1; the table's D call of TRBD1 was not tested on the DNA. TRBV1 is deemed a pseudogene. The CDR3 is made up of 13 amino acids. DNA for the CDR3: TGCACCGGTACAGGGGGCGGAAACACTGAAGCTTTCTTT. Protein sequence: CTGTGGGNTEAFF.

This sequence joins TRBV29-1 and TRBJ1-2, with 8 bases identical to TRBD1. Germline V CDR1 and CDR2: SQVTM, ANQGSEA. V was clipped by 6 bases and J by 4 bases; unmatched bases: 10. The CDR3 covers 14 residues. The CDR3 bases are TGCAGCGTCGACAGGGGCGGAATAGGCTATGGCTACACCTTC. Translating gives CSVDRGGIGYGYTF.

The chain uses TRBV7-2 and TRBJ2-1, with TRBD2 identical over 9 bases. The CDR3 contains 16 residues. Germline V lookup: CDR1 SGHTA, CDR2 FQGNSA. V trimming: 1 base; J trimming: 7 bases; junction bases outside the gene matches: 8. CDR3 DNA sequence: TGTGCCAGCAGCTTAGATTGGGCTAGCGGGGTTAATGAGCAGTTCTTC. Translated, it gives CASSLDWASGVNEQFF.

The genes are TRBV27 and TRBJ1-2; 8 nucleotides align to TRBD1. This CDR3 is 16 amino acids long. The V and J ends lost 2 bases and 2 bases, in that order; junction bases with no gene match: 7. Germline values: CDR1 MNHEY, CDR2 SMNVEV (reference sequence). The CDR3 region is CASSLRDRINNYGYTF. CDR3 nucleotides: TGTGCCAGCAGTTTAAGGGACAGGATTAACAACTATGGCTACACCTTC.

This sequence joins TRBV5-4 and TRBJ1-2; D unclear. CDR1 and CDR2 from the germline V gene are SGHNT and YYREEE (reference sequence). This CDR3 region has 15 residues. Trimming removed 5 bases at V and 3 bases at J, with 17 bases between. CDR3 bases: TGTGCCAGCAGGGGCCAGCGGGGAGTGGACTATGGCTACACCTTC. It encodes CASRGQRGVDYGYTF. Variable domain in full (rest from reference TRBV5-4 and TRBJ1-2): ETGVTQSPTHLIKTRGQQVTLRCSSQSGHNTVSWYQQALGQGPQFIFQYYREEENGRGNFPPRFSGLQFPNYSSELNVNALELDDSALYLCASRGQRGVDYGYTFGSGTRLTVV.

The CDR3 region is CASRMRGHTGTEAFF. The CDR3 coding sequence is TGTGCCAGTAGGATGCGGGGCCACACCGGAACTGAAGCTTTCTTT. This chain uses TRBV19 with TRBJ1-1; possible D gene TRBD1, 5 bases. CDR1 and CDR2 (germline): LNHDA, SQIVND (reference sequence). The CDR3 runs to 15 residues. The germline V and J ends were trimmed by 6 bases and 5 bases, with 19 bases remaining between them.

This chain joins TRBV4-1 and TRBJ1-4, with unresolved D. Germline CDR1 is MGHRA and CDR2 is YSYEKL. The germline V and J ends were trimmed by 0 bases and 4 bases, with 6 bases remaining between them. This CDR3 has 14 residues. The CDR3 DNA sequence: TGCGCCAGCAGCCAAGAAGAGCGTAATGAAAAACTGTTTTTT. As protein: CASSQEERNEKLFF.

On this clone: Other DNA sequences in this specimen translate into the identical CDR3. This chain connects TRBV11-3 to TRBJ2-5; D not certain. V lost 0 bases and J 4 bases, leaving 3 bases between the germline ends. The CDR3 extends over 12 amino acids. CDR1 is SGHNT, CDR2 YENEEA, per germline. The CDR3 sequence: CASSLDRETQYF. DNA for the CDR3: TGTGCCAGCAGCTTAGATCGAGAGACCCAGTACTTC.

The chain uses TRBV5-6 and TRBJ1-3, with D hard to call. The length of the CDR3 is 14 residues. Germline values: CDR1 SGHDT, CDR2 YYEEEE. With 4 bases removed from V and 7 bases from J, the gap between germline ends came to 15 bases. CDR3 DNA: TGTGCCAGCAGCGCTGCAGGCGTTCGGAACACCATATATTTT. This sequence encodes CASSAAGVRNTIYF.

The chain combines TRBV1 with TRBJ1-6; the D call TRBD1 from the table was never checked on the DNA. TRBV1 is a pseudogene segment. The CDR3 extends over 16 amino acids. The CDR3 region is CTSSHNLDRENSPLHF. For the CDR3, the DNA is TGCACCAGCAGCCATAACTTGGACAGGGAGAATTCACCCCTCCACTTT.

The CDR3 DNA sequence: TGTGCCAGCAGCCAAGGAGCTGCCTATGGCTACACCTTC. This gives the protein CASSQGAAYGYTF. The chain employs TRBV3-1 (or the pseudogene TRBV3-2) and TRBJ1-2; D ambiguous. Trimming took off 1 base at V and 4 bases at J, with 7 bases between the two ends. The CDR3 contains 13 residues. Germline V CDR1 and CDR2: LGHDT, YNNKEL (reference sequence).

The chain joins TRBV5-4 to TRBJ2-7, with a weak D call TRBD2 (6 bases). V was pared by 0 bases and J by 6 bases, with 7 bases between. In germline, CDR1 is SGHNT, CDR2 YYREEE (reference sequence). There are 12 residues in the CDR3. The CDR3 region is CASSLVEGEQYV. CDR3 DNA sequence: TGTGCCAGCAGCTTGGTGGAGGGCGAGCAGTACGTC.

This chain joins TRBV6-5 and TRBJ1-5, with D tentatively TRBD1 (6 bases). Germline V gene data show CDR1 as MNHEY and CDR2 as SVGAGI. This CDR3 comprises 16 residues. V was clipped by 0 bases and J by 5 bases, with 14 bases between them. This CDR3 reads CASSYSGSGAHQPQHF. CDR3 DNA: TGTGCCAGCAGTTACTCGGGGTCAGGGGCGCATCAGCCCCAGCATTTT.

The V call is TRBV21-1, the J call TRBJ2-7; TRBD1 is taken as the D call from the table, unchecked against the DNA. TRBV21-1 is an annotated pseudogene. This CDR3 has 16 residues. The CDR3 is CASTTQGIPKSYEQYV. The CDR3 coding sequence is TGTGCCAGCACTACCCAGGGGATTCCAAAGTCCTACGAGCAGTACGTC.

The V and J genes are TRBV7-9 and TRBJ2-3; weak D call: TRBD1 (6 bases). Germline lookup yields CDR1 SEHNR and CDR2 FQNEAQ (reference sequence). V was trimmed by 3 bases and J by 3 bases, leaving 13 bases between them. CDR3 size: 15 residues. CDR3 loop: CASSFPQGVTDTQYF. The CDR3 nucleotides are TGTGCCAGCAGCTTCCCACAGGGTGTAACAGATACGCAGTATTTT.

This rearrangement joins TRBV7-9 to TRBJ1-3; a weak D match, TRBD1 (5 bases). Germline V gives CDR1 SEHNR, CDR2 FQNEAQ (reference sequence). The CDR3 is made up of 14 amino acids. V lost 5 bases and J lost 2, with 10 bases in between. The DNA for the CDR3 is TGTGCCAGCAGCCGTTCAGGGACTGGAAACACCATATATTTT. Its translation is CASSRSGTGNTIYF.

This chain links TRBV6-4 with TRBJ1-2; D is possibly TRBD1 (6 bases). CDR1 and CDR2 from the germline V gene are MRHNA and SNTAGT. The CDR3 has 15 residues. The V end was cut by 0 bases, the J end by 2 bases, with 10 bases between. This CDR3 is CASSDSNTGNYGYTF. CDR3 coding DNA: TGTGCCAGCAGTGACTCGAATACAGGGAACTATGGCTACACCTTC.

This chain connects TRBV7-9 to TRBJ2-2; D perhaps matches TRBD2 (5 bases). V was trimmed by 7 bases and J by 7 bases, leaving 22 bases between them. Germline loops: CDR1 SEHNR, CDR2 FQNEAQ (reference sequence). The CDR3 covers 16 residues. In nucleotides, the CDR3 is TGTGCCAGCAACCCTAGCTGGCAGCTACCGGGCGGGGAGCTGTTTTTT. Residues: CASNPSWQLPGGELFF.

The V call is TRBV19, the J call TRBJ1-5, with 9 bases aligning to TRBD1. Germline values: CDR1 LNHDA, CDR2 SQIVND (reference sequence). This CDR3 region has 15 residues. The trim removed 3 bases at V and 7 bases at J, leaving 7 bases unmatched. The CDR3 DNA sequence: TGTGCCAGTAGTATCCAAGACAGGGGGAACCAGCCCCAGCATTTT. This sequence encodes CASSIQDRGNQPQHF.

The chain uses TRBV7-3 and TRBJ2-3; 8 bases are shared with TRBD2. The CDR3 has 17 residues. V was pared by 4 bases and J by 1 base, with 10 bases of the junction left unmatched. The germline CDR1 and CDR2 sequences are SGHTA and FQGTGA. The CDR3 protein is CASSSPTAGDRTDTQYF. Written as DNA, the CDR3 is TGTGCCAGCAGCTCGCCCACAGCGGGGGACCGCACAGATACGCAGTATTTT.

The gene calls are TRBV3-1 (or the pseudogene TRBV3-2) and TRBJ2-5, with D uncertain. Germline V gives CDR1 LGHDT, CDR2 YNNKEL (reference sequence). This CDR3 contains 15 residues. Trimming pared 2 bases from V and 1 base from J, leaving 11 bases between. In nucleotides, the CDR3 is TGTGCCAGCAGCCAAAAAGGAGTCCTCCAAGAGACCCAGTACTTC. This gives the protein CASSQKGVLQETQYF.

V is TRBV5-6 and J is TRBJ1-2; 8 nucleotides agree with TRBD1. The trim removed 1 base at V and 0 bases at J, leaving 5 bases unmatched. From germline, CDR1 is SGHDT and CDR2 YYEEEE. CDR3 length: 16 residues. For the CDR3, the DNA is TGTGCCAGCAGCTTGCCGACAGGGGTAACTAACTATGGCTACACCTTC. Protein product: CASSLPTGVTNYGYTF.